This T cell receptor beta chain was obtained from a study of cytomegalovirus exposure and HLA in healthy donors. As for the study in general: In terms of ancestry, the Caucasian-associated cluster contained around 79% of the roughly 400 genotyped donors. Study-level points and caveats: TCR beta chain V- and J-gene trimming was linked, in a later analysis, to a missense variant in DCLRE1C. Earlier analysis found most TCR beta V segments productive about 90% or about 30% of the time.

V lost 10 bases, J lost 0 bases, and 11 bases stayed unmatched. The germline V gene has CDR1 MDHEN and CDR2 SYDVKM. The CDR3 runs to 16 residues. 60 Vbeta and 13 Jbeta primers were used in PCR. The table came from immunoSEQ multiplex PCR; TCRdb's copy has only in-frame clones and leaves some out. The sample holds about 190,000 clones; around 81% are singletons and the top ten take about 2.2%. As to this clone: No antigen is known for it.

V and J are TRBV28 and TRBJ2-4; 8 nucleotides line up with TRBD1. Sequenced sample: PBMCs. The receptor's source is a woman under 40 in good health and CMV-seronegative. The CDR3 loop is CATVGQGDLAKNIQYF. CDR3 nucleotide sequence: TGTGCCACTGTAGGACAGGGCGACCTAGCCAAAAACATTCAGTACTTC. Drawing the rest from reference TRBV28 and TRBJ2-4, the complete variable domain is DVKVTQSSRYLVKRTGEKVFLECVQDMDHENMFWYRQDPGLGLRLIYFSYDVKMKEKGDIPEGYSVSREKKERFSLILESASTNQTSMYLCATVGQGDLAKNIQYFGAGTRLSVL.